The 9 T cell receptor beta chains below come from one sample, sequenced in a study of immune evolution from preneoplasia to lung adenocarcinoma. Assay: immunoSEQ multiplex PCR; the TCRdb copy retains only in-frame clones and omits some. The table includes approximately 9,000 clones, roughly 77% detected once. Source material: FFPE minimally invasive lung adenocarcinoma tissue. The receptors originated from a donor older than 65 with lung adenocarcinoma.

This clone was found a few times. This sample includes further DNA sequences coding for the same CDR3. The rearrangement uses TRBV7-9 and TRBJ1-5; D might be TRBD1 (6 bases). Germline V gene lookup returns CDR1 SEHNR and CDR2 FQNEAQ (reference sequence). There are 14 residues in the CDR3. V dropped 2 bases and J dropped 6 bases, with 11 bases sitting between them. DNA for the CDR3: TGTGCCAGCAGCTTAAAGGGGGACGGTCAGCCCCAGCATTTT. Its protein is CASSLKGDGQPQHF. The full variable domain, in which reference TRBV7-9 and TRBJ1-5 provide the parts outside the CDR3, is DTGVSQNPRHKITKRGQNVTFRCDPISEHNRLYWYRQTLGQGPEFLTYFQNEAQLEKSRLLSDRFSAERPKGSFSTLEIQRTEQGDSAMYLCASSLKGDGQPQHFGDGTRLSIL.

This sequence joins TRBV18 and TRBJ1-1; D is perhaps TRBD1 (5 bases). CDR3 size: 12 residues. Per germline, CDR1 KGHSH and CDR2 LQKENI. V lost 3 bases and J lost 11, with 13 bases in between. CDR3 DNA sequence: TGTGCCAGCTCACCGACGGCCGAGGGGGCTTTCTTT. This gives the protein CASSPTAEGAFF.

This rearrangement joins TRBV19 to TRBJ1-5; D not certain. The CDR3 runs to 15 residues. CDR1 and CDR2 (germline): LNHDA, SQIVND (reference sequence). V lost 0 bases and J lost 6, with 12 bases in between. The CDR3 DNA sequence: TGTGCCAGTAGTATAGAAACGGGTCTTAGTCAGCCCCAGCATTTT. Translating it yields CASSIETGLSQPQHF.

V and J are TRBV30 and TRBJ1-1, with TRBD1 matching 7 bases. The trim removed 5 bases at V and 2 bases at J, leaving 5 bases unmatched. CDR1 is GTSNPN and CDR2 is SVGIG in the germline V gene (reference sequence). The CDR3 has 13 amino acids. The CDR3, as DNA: TGTGCCTGGCAGGGACAGCCAAACACTGAAGCTTTCTTT. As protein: CAWQGQPNTEAFF. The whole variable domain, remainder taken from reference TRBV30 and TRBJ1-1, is SQTIHQWPATLVQPVGSPLSLECTVEGTSNPNLYWYRQAAGRGLQLLFYSVGIGQISSEVPQNLSASRPQDRQFILSSKKLLLSDSGFYLCAWQGQPNTEAFFGQGTRLTVV.

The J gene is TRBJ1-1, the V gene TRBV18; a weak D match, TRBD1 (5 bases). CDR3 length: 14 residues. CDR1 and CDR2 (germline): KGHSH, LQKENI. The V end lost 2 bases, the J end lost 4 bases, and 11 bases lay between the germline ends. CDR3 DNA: TGTGCCAGCTCACCAGGGACGCCGTCCACTGAAGCTTTCTTT. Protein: CASSPGTPSTEAFF. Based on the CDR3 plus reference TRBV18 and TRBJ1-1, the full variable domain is NAGVMQNPRHLVRRRGQEARLRCSPMKGHSHVYWYRQLPEEGLKFMVYLQKENIIDESGMPKERFSAEFPKEGPSILRIQQVVRGDSAAYFCASSPGTPSTEAFFGQGTRLTVV.

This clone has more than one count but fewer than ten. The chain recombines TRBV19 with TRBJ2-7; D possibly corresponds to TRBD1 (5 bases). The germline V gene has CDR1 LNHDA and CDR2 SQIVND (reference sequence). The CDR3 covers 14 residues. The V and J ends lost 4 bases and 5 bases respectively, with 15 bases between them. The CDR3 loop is CASSRQTLGDEQYF. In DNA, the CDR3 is TGTGCCAGTAGTAGACAGACACTGGGCGACGAGCAGTACTTC.

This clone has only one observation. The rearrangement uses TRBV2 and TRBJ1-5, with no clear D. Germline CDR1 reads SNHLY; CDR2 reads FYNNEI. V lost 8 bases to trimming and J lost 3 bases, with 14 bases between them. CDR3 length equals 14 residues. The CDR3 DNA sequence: TGTGCCAGCTCCTCCGATGGACTCAATCAGCCCCAGCATTTT. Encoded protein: CASSSDGLNQPQHF.

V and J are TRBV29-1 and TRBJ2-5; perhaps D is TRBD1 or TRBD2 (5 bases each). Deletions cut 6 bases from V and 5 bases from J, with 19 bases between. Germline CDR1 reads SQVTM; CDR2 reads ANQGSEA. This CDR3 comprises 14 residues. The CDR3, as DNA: TGCAGCGTGGGAGAGACAGTTATCGGGGAGACCCAGTACTTC. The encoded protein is CSVGETVIGETQYF.

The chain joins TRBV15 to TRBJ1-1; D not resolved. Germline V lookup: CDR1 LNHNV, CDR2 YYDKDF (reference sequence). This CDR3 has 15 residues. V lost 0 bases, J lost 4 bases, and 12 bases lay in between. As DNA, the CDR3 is TGTGCCACCAGCAGAGAAGGAGGAAAGGCCACTGAAGCTTTCTTT. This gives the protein CATSREGGKATEAFF.